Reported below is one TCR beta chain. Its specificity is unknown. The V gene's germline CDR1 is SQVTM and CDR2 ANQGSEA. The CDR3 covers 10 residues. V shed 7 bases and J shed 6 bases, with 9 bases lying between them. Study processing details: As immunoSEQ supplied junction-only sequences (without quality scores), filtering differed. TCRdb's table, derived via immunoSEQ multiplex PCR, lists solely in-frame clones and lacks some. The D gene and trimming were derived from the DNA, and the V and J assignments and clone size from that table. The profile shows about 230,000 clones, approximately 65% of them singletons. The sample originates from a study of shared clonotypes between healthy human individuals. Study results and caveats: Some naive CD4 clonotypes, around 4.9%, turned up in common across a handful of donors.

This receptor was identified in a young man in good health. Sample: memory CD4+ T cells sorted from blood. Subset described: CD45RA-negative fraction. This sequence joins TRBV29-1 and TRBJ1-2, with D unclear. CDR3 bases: TGCAGCGCTTTTAATGATGGCTACACCTTC. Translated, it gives CSAFNDGYTF.